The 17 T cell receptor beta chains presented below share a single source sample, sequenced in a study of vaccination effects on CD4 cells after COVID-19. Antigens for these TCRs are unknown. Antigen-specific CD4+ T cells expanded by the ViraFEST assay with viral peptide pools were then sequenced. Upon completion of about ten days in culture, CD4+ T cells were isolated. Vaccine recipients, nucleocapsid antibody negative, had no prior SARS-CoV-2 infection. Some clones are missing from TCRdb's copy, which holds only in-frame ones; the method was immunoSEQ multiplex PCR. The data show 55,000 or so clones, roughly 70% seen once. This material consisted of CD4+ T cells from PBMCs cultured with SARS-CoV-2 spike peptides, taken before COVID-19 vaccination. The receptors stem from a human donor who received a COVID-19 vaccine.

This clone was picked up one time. The CDR3 DNA sequence: TGTGCCAGCAGCGGAGGGGACAGGGGGCAACGTGGCTACACCTTC. It yields the protein CASSGGDRGQRGYTF. The chain links TRBV7-9 to TRBJ1-2; TRBD1 matches at 12 bases. Losses at the gene ends were 5 bases for V and 7 bases for J; bases not matched to a gene: 8. The CDR3 length is 15 residues. Germline loops: CDR1 SEHNR, CDR2 FQNEAQ (reference sequence).

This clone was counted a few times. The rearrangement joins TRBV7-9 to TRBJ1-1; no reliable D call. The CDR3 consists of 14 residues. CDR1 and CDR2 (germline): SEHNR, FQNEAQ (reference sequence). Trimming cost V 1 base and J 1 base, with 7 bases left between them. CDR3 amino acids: CASSLGPGNTEAFF. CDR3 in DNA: TGTGCCAGCAGCTTAGGTCCAGGGAACACTGAAGCTTTCTTT.

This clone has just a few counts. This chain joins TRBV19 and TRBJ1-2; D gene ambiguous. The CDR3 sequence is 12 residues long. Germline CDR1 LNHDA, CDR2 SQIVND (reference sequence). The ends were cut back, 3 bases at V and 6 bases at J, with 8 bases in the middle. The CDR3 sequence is CASSIEGHGYTF. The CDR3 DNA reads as TGTGCCAGTAGTATCGAAGGGCATGGCTACACCTTC.

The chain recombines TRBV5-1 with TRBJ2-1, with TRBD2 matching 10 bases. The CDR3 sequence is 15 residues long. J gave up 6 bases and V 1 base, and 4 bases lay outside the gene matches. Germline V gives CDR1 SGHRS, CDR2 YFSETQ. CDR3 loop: CASSLITSGTNEQFF. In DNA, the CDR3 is TGCGCCAGCAGCTTGATTACTAGCGGGACCAATGAGCAGTTCTTC.

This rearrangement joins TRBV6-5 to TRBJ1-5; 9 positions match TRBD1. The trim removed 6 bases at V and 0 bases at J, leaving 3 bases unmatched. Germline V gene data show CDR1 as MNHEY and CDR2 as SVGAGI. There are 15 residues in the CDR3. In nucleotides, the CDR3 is TGTGCCAGCAGGGAGGACAGGGGTAGCAATCAGCCCCAGCATTTT. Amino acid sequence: CASREDRGSNQPQHF.

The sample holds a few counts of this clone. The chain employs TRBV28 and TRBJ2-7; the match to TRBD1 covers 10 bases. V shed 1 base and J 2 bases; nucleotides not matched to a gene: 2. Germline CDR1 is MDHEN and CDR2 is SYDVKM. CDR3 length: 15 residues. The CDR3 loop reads CASSLSGTGAYEQYF. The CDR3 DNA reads TGTGCCAGCAGTTTATCTGGGACAGGGGCCTACGAGCAGTACTTC.

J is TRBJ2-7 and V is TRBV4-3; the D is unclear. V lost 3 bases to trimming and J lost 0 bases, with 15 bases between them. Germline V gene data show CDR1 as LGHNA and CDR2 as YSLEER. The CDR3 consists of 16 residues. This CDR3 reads CASSHAVTESSYEQYF. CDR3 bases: TGCGCCAGCAGCCATGCCGTGACGGAGAGCTCCTACGAGCAGTACTTC.

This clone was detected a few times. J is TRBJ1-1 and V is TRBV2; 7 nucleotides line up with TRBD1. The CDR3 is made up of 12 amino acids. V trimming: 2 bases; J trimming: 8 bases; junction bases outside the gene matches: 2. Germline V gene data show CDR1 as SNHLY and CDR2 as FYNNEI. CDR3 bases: TGTGCCAGCAGTGAACCGGGACAGGAAGCTTTCTTT. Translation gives CASSEPGQEAFF.

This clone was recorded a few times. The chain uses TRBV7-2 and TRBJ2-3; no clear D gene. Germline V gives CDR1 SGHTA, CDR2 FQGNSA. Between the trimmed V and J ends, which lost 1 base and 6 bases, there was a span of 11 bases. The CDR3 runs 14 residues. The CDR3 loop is CASSLDGRVDTQYF. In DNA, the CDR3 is TGTGCCAGCAGCTTAGATGGTAGGGTCGATACGCAGTATTTT.

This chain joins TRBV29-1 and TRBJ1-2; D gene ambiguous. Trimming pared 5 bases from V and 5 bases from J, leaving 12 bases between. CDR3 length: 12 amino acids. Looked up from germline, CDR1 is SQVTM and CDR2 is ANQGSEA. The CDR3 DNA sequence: TGCAGCGTTCGAGGCGTAATATATGGCTACACCTTC. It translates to CSVRGVIYGYTF.

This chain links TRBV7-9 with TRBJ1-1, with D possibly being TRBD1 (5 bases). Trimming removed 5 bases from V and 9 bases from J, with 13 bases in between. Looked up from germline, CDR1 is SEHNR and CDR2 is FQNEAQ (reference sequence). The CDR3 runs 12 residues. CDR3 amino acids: CASSLGDLKAFF. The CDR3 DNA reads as TGTGCCAGCAGCCTAGGGGACCTAAAAGCTTTCTTT.

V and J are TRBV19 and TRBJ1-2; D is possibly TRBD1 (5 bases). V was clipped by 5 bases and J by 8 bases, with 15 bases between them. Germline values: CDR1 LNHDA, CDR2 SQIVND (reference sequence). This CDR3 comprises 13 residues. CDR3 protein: CASSPRQGRGYTF. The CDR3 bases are TGTGCCAGTAGTCCCCGGCAGGGACGGGGCTACACCTTC.

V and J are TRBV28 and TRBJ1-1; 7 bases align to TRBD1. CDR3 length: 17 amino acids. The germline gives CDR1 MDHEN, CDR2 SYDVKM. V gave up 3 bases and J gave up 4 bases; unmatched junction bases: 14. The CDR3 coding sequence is TGTGCCAGCAGTTTGTCGGAGGGGGCGGGTGCTCTCACTGAAGCTTTCTTT. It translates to CASSLSEGAGALTEAFF.

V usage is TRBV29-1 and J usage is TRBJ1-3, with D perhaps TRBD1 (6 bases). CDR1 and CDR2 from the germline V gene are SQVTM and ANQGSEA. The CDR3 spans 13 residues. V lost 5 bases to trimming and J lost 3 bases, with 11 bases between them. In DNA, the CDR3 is TGCAGCGTTCAGGGGTACAGTGGAAACACCATATATTTT. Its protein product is CSVQGYSGNTIYF.

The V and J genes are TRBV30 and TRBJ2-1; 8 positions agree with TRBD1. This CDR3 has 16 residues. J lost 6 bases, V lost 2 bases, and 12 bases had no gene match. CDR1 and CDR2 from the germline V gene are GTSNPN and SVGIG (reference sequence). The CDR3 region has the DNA TGTGCCTGGAGTAGGCGCCGGACAGGGAACCCCAATGAGCAGTTCTTC. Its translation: CAWSRRRTGNPNEQFF.

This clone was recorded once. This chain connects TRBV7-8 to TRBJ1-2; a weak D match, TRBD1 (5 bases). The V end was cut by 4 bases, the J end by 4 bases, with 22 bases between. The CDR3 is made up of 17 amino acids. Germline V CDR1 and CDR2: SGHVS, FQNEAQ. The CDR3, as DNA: TGTGCCAGCAGCTCTCGAAGACTGTCCGTGAGGGGCTATGGCTACACCTTC. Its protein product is CASSSRRLSVRGYGYTF.

Here the CDR3 reads CASATSANTGELFF. CDR3 bases: TGTGCCAGTGCAACTAGTGCGAACACCGGGGAGCTGTTTTTT. The chain links TRBV19 to TRBJ2-2, with D maybe TRBD2 (5 bases). This CDR3 spans 14 amino acids. Germline V gene sequence: CDR1 LNHDA, CDR2 SQIVND (reference sequence). Trimming removed 8 bases at V and 0 bases at J, with 10 bases between. Based on the CDR3 plus reference TRBV19 and TRBJ2-2, the full variable domain is DGGITQSPKYLFRKEGQNVTLSCEQNLNHDAMYWYRQDPGQGLRLIYYSQIVNDFQKGDIAEGYSVSREKKESFPLTVTSAQKNPTAFYLCASATSANTGELFFGEGSRLTVL.